The clone carrying this T cell receptor beta chain was recorded a few times. Its specificity is unknown. The isolated RNA, all of it, was reverse transcribed, so expressed TCRB transcripts were what got sequenced. Only in-frame clones appear in the TCRdb table, and some are missing; sequencing was by immunoSEQ multiplex PCR. The table lists a few hundred thousand clones, approximately 15% of them singletons. This sample is drawn from a study of beta chain features in type 1 diabetes. The study, taken as a whole, reports: Among type 1 diabetes patients, VDJ junctions had fewer insertions and more deletions. Within each of all four CD4+ subsets, Type 1 diabetes patients had TCRB CDR3s that were moderately but significantly shorter.

Trimming cost V 6 bases and J 7 bases, with 10 bases left between them. The CDR3 is 12 amino acids. The V gene's germline CDR1 is MDHEN and CDR2 SYDVKM. The receptor comes from a young man with type 1 diabetes. J is TRBJ2-1 and V is TRBV28; the D gene is possibly TRBD1 (5 bases). Sequenced material: naive CD4+ T cells from blood. The chain's CDR3 is CASSSRDNEQFF. CDR3 nucleotide sequence: TGTGCCAGCAGCTCCAGGGATAATGAGCAGTTCTTC.